The 6 T cell receptor beta chains presented below share a single source sample, sequenced in a study of T cells in localized non-small cell lung cancer. Method: immunoSEQ multiplex PCR; TCRdb's copy keeps in-frame clones and lacks some. Among over 30,000 clones listed, approximately 86% were seen once. Source: peripheral blood mononuclear cells, taken before any cancer treatment. These receptors all stem from a man between 40 and 69 years old with stage III lung adenocarcinoma.

The genes are TRBV7-8 and TRBJ2-2; D not resolved. CDR1 is SGHVS and CDR2 is FQNEAQ in the germline V gene. V gave up 0 bases and J gave up 4 bases, with 12 bases separating them. The length of the CDR3 is 16 residues. The CDR3 spells CASSLAQTVITGELFF. CDR3 nucleotides: TGTGCCAGCAGCTTAGCGCAGACTGTAATCACCGGGGAGCTGTTTTTT.

The chain carries TRBV4-3 and TRBJ2-7; no firm D call. V was clipped by 6 bases and J by 3 bases, with 12 bases between them. The V gene's germline CDR1 is LGHNA and CDR2 YSLEER. CDR3 length equals 13 residues. In DNA, the CDR3 is TGCGCCAGCAGTGAAGGGAACTACTACGAGCAGTACTTC. This sequence encodes CASSEGNYYEQYF.

The V gene is TRBV6-5, the J gene TRBJ2-7, with D perhaps matching TRBD1 (6 bases). CDR1 and CDR2 from the germline V gene are MNHEY and SVGAGI. The CDR3 contains 15 residues. V was pared by 2 bases and J by 3 bases, with 14 bases between. The CDR3 DNA is TGTGCCAGCAGTTACAGGGGGAGTACCTTCTACGAGCAGTACTTC. Protein product: CASSYRGSTFYEQYF.

This clone occurred once. The sample has other DNA sequences that encode this CDR3 too. The J gene is TRBJ2-7, the V gene TRBV2; possibly TRBD2 for D (6 bases). This CDR3 contains 14 residues. The germline CDR1 and CDR2 sequences are SNHLY and FYNNEI. The V end lost 5 bases, the J end lost 6 bases, and 17 bases lay between the germline ends. CDR3 sequence (DNA): TGTGCCAGCAGTCCCCTAGGAGGGGAAGGCGAGCAGTACTTC. This sequence encodes CASSPLGGEGEQYF.

V usage is TRBV7-2 and J usage is TRBJ2-7; 7 bases are a match to TRBD1. The V gene end was trimmed by 1 base and the J gene end by 5 bases; junction bases not matched to a gene: 5. The germline CDR1 and CDR2 sequences are SGHTA and FQGNSA. This CDR3 is 14 amino acids long. The CDR3 nucleotides read TGTGCCAGCAGCTTAGATAGGGGGCACGACGAGCAGTACTTC. This sequence encodes CASSLDRGHDEQYF.

This chain's CDR3 is CASSLAGSLNTEAFF. The DNA for the CDR3 is TGTGCCAGCAGCTTAGCAGGTTCATTGAACACTGAAGCTTTCTTT. The rearrangement uses TRBV11-2 and TRBJ1-1, with D unresolved. The V end lost 1 base, the J end lost 0 bases, and 9 bases lay between the germline ends. From germline, CDR1 is SGHAT and CDR2 FQNNGV. CDR3 size: 15 residues.